Following are 23 T cell receptor beta chains from one sample sequenced in a study of naive and memory T cell subsets. Two oligonucleotides, mixed equimolar, formed the beta constant-region primer covering TRBC1 and TRBC2. Each CDR3 protein gets one entry after TCRdb re-called the UMI-ligation and nested PCR reads with MiXCR. The sample lists about 85,000 distinct CDR3 sequences; roughly 14% were seen once. Material for sequencing was central memory CD4+ T cells from blood. The receptors derive from a human donor in good health.

The chain links TRBV7-3 to TRBJ1-1; possible D gene TRBD1, 5 bases. The CDR3 totals 15 residues. Germline CDR1 SGHTA, CDR2 FQGTGA. Trimming shortened V by 2 bases and J by 3 bases, and 13 bases separated the two germline ends. CDR3 in amino acids: CASSLEGREDTEAFF. The DNA for the CDR3 is TGTGCCAGCAGCTTAGAGGGCAGGGAAGACACTGAAGCTTTCTTT.

This clonotype was counted a few times. The chain joins TRBV15 to TRBJ1-5, with D perhaps TRBD1 (6 bases). CDR1 is LNHNV, CDR2 YYDKDF, per germline (reference sequence). V lost 5 bases, J lost 3 bases, and 11 bases lay in between. CDR3 length: 14 amino acids. The CDR3 DNA reads TGTGCCACCAGCCTACAGGGTATCAATCAGCCCCAGCATTTT. It is translated as CATSLQGINQPQHF.

This clonotype has a count of ten or more. This chain links TRBV10-3 with TRBJ2-7; the match to TRBD1 covers 10 bases. Per the germline V gene, CDR1 is ENHRY and CDR2 is SYGVKD. J gave up 5 bases and V 11 bases, and 9 bases lay outside the gene matches. This CDR3 is built from 13 residues. CDR3: CAVTGTGVNEQYF. CDR3 in DNA: TGTGCCGTGACCGGGACAGGGGTTAACGAGCAGTACTTC.

The chain joins TRBV6-1 to TRBJ1-1, with D tentatively TRBD1 (6 bases). Trimming removed 2 bases from V and 5 bases from J, with 12 bases in between. This CDR3 contains 14 residues. In germline, CDR1 is MNHNS, CDR2 SASEGT. CDR3 sequence reads: CASSEWGGRTEAFF. The CDR3, as DNA: TGTGCCAGCAGTGAATGGGGGGGGCGGACTGAAGCTTTCTTT.

This clonotype was observed a handful of times. This chain uses TRBV20-1 with TRBJ2-3, with 12 bases fitting TRBD2. Trimming at V came to 6 bases and at J to 6 bases, leaving 7 bases not matched to a gene. The germline CDR1 and CDR2 sequences are DFQATT and SNEGSKA (reference sequence). The CDR3 consists of 14 residues. DNA of the CDR3: TGCAGTGCCCCGACTAGCGGGAGATCGGATACGCAGTATTTT. It encodes CSAPTSGRSDTQYF.

The chain is built from TRBV25-1 and TRBJ1-5; possibly TRBD1 for D (6 bases). Germline V lookup: CDR1 MGHDK, CDR2 SYGVNS. The CDR3 contains 16 residues. V was shortened by 2 bases and J by 6 bases, with 17 bases between the two germline ends. The CDR3 is CASSENIGGGAQPQHF. In nucleotides, the CDR3 is TGTGCCAGCAGTGAAAACATCGGGGGGGGCGCTCAGCCCCAGCATTTT. The complete variable domain, with remaining parts taken from reference TRBV25-1 and TRBJ1-5, reads EADIYQTPRYLVIGTGKKITLECSQTMGHDKMYWYQQDPGMELHLIHYSYGVNSTEKGDLSSESTVSRIRTEHFPLTLESARPSHTSQYLCASSENIGGGAQPQHFGDGTRLSIL.

In its sample, this clonotype was seen many times. The chain is built from TRBV7-8 and TRBJ2-3; D is undetermined. The V end was cut by 2 bases, the J end by 6 bases, with 3 bases between. This CDR3 region has 11 residues. From germline, CDR1 is SGHVS and CDR2 FQNEAQ. The CDR3 DNA is TGTGCCAGCAGCTTAATGGATACGCAGTATTTT. This codes for CASSLMDTQYF.

The table lists this clonotype with a few counts. CDR3 loop: CASSLVRREGRETQYF. For the CDR3, the DNA is TGTGCCAGCAGCTTAGTACGGCGGGAGGGCCGCGAGACCCAGTACTTC. This sequence joins TRBV7-2 and TRBJ2-5; 9 bases are shared with TRBD2. Trimming removed 1 base from V and 5 bases from J; junction bases left unmatched: 8. The V gene's germline CDR1 is SGHTA and CDR2 FQGNSA. This CDR3 spans 16 amino acids.

This clonotype occurred a few times. The rearrangement links TRBV7-9 to TRBJ1-1, with no clear D. CDR3 length equals 13 residues. V lost 5 bases to trimming and J lost 5 bases, with 12 bases between them. Looked up from germline, CDR1 is SEHNR and CDR2 is FQNEAQ (reference sequence). The CDR3 loop reads CASSQDGGTEAFF. Written as DNA, the CDR3 is TGTGCCAGCAGCCAGGACGGAGGGACTGAAGCTTTCTTT.

This clonotype turned up a few times. This chain joins TRBV10-2 and TRBJ1-1, with a tentative D call TRBD1 (5 bases). Between the trimmed V and J ends, which lost 4 bases and 5 bases, there was a span of 14 bases. The V gene's germline CDR1 is WSHSY and CDR2 SAAADI. The CDR3 consists of 14 residues. The CDR3, as DNA: TGCGCCAGCAGTGGGGAGGGGCCACTAACTGAAGCTTTCTTT. This encodes CASSGEGPLTEAFF.

This clonotype is termed medium-sized. The gene calls are TRBV2 and TRBJ2-6; the D gene could be TRBD1 or TRBD2 (5 bases each). Trimming removed 3 bases from V and 0 bases from J, with 12 bases in between. Germline values: CDR1 SNHLY, CDR2 FYNNEI. The CDR3 totals 17 residues. The CDR3 DNA reads TGTGCCAGCAGTGAGGGGCGGAGGAGCTCTGGGGCCAACGTCCTGACTTTC. Translating it yields CASSEGRRSSGANVLTF.

This clonotype came up many times. The V and J genes are TRBV20-1 and TRBJ2-7; no definite D call. Germline values: CDR1 DFQATT, CDR2 SNEGSKA (reference sequence). The CDR3 sequence is 12 residues long. V was pared by 5 bases and J by 0 bases, with 8 bases between. The CDR3 loop is CSAPASSYEQYF. The CDR3 region has the DNA TGCAGTGCTCCAGCGAGCTCCTACGAGCAGTACTTC.

There are many counts of this clonotype. The chain joins TRBV10-3 to TRBJ2-5; D is possibly TRBD1 (6 bases). Trimming stripped 11 bases from V and 2 bases from J, with 15 bases between. The length of the CDR3 is 13 residues. Germline V gene data show CDR1 as ENHRY and CDR2 as SYGVKD. The DNA of the CDR3 is TGTGCCTCCTCGGACAGACCTCAAGAGACCCAGTACTTC. Amino acid sequence: CASSDRPQETQYF.

This chain joins TRBV28 and TRBJ2-5; D is unresolved. The CDR3 sequence is 16 residues long. Germline values: CDR1 MDHEN, CDR2 SYDVKM. V shed 1 base and J shed 1 base, with 13 bases lying between them. CDR3 nucleotide sequence: TGTGCCAGCAGTTTATTACTTATGGGGTTCCAAGAGACCCAGTACTTC. Its protein product is CASSLLLMGFQETQYF.

The CDR3 loop is CASSGSLYEQYF. DNA of the CDR3: TGTGCCAGCTCCGGCTCTTTATACGAGCAGTACTTC. The V gene is TRBV18, the J gene TRBJ2-7; D call uncertain. Germline V gene data show CDR1 as KGHSH and CDR2 as LQKENI. The CDR3 runs to 12 residues. With 6 bases removed from V and 4 bases from J, the gap between germline ends came to 10 bases.

The V call is TRBV7-9, the J call TRBJ2-7, with 10 nucleotides matching TRBD1. Trimming took 5 bases from V and 3 from J; bases not matched to a gene: 4. The CDR3 covers 14 residues. Germline CDR1 reads SEHNR; CDR2 reads FQNEAQ (reference sequence). This CDR3 reads CASSATGGFYEQYF. Written as DNA, the CDR3 is TGTGCCAGCAGCGCGACAGGGGGCTTCTACGAGCAGTACTTC. Using reference TRBV7-9 and TRBJ2-7 for the parts outside the CDR3, the full variable domain is DTGVSQNPRHKITKRGQNVTFRCDPISEHNRLYWYRQTLGQGPEFLTYFQNEAQLEKSRLLSDRFSAERPKGSFSTLEIQRTEQGDSAMYLCASSATGGFYEQYFGPGTRLTVT.

V is TRBV24-1 and J is TRBJ1-1, with D perhaps matching TRBD1 (5 bases). The CDR3 is made up of 16 amino acids. Germline V gene sequence: CDR1 KGHDR, CDR2 SFDVKD. V was trimmed by 3 bases and J by 3 bases, leaving 16 bases between them. This chain's CDR3 is CATSDSGRRGDTEAFF. The CDR3 DNA sequence: TGTGCCACCAGTGATAGCGGACGACGGGGCGACACTGAAGCTTTCTTT.

This clonotype appeared a few times. This chain connects TRBV25-1 to TRBJ1-1; weak D call: TRBD1 (5 bases). V lost 3 bases and J lost 2, with 10 bases in between. Germline CDR1 is MGHDK and CDR2 is SYGVNS. This CDR3 has 14 amino acids. The CDR3 here is CASSETVANTEAFF. CDR3 nucleotide sequence: TGTGCCAGCAGTGAGACAGTGGCAAACACTGAAGCTTTCTTT.

CDR3 sequence reads: CAKTGFSGNTIYF. In nucleotides, the CDR3 is TGTGCCAAGACAGGGTTTTCTGGAAACACCATATATTTT. V usage is TRBV6-5 and J usage is TRBJ1-3; TRBD1 matches 7 bases. Looked up from germline, CDR1 is MNHEY and CDR2 is SVGAGI. This CDR3 comprises 13 residues. With V trimmed by 10 bases and J by 1 base, 4 bases remained unmatched.

The table lists this clonotype with a few counts. This rearrangement joins TRBV12-3 or TRBV12-4 to TRBJ2-2; TRBD2 might be the D (6 bases). There are 16 residues in the CDR3. The V and J ends lost 5 bases and 5 bases respectively, with 18 bases between them. The CDR3, as DNA: TGTGCCAGCAGTCGAAGACAGACCCGGGGGACCGGGGAGCTGTTTTTT. Protein: CASSRRQTRGTGELFF.

The chain uses TRBV11-2 and TRBJ2-3; perhaps TRBD2 as D (5 bases). CDR3 length equals 12 residues. Trimming left V 4 bases short and J 9 bases short, with 11 bases between. Per the germline V gene, CDR1 is SGHAT and CDR2 is FQNNGV. The CDR3, as DNA: TGTGCCAGCAGCTCCACGAGGGCCACGCAGTATTTT. Its protein product is CASSSTRATQYF.

The CDR3 protein is CASSRTGQYTDTQYF. The CDR3 coding sequence is TGTGCCAGCAGTCGAACGGGACAGTACACAGATACGCAGTATTTT. This rearrangement joins TRBV27 to TRBJ2-3, with 7 positions matching TRBD1. The V and J ends lost 5 bases and 2 bases, in that order; junction bases with no gene match: 7. Germline lookup yields CDR1 MNHEY and CDR2 SMNVEV (reference sequence). The CDR3 is 15 residues long.

The chain couples TRBV24-1 to TRBJ2-1; 9 positions match TRBD2. This CDR3 has 19 residues. Germline-derived CDR1 and CDR2 are KGHDR and SFDVKD. With 3 bases clipped from V and 7 bases from J, the junction kept 18 bases outside the gene matches. CDR3 coding DNA: TGTGCCACCAGTGATAGCCGGAGATCAAGACTAGCGGAGAGAAATGAGCAGTTCTTC. Its translation: CATSDSRRSRLAERNEQFF.